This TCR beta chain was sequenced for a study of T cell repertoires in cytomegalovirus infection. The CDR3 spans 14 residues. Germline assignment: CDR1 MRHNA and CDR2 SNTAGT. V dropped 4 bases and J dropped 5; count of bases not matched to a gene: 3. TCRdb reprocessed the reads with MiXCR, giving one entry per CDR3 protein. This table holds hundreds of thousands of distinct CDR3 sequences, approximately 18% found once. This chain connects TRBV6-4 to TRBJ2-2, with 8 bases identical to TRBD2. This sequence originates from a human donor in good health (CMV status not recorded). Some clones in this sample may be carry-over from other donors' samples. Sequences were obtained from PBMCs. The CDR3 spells CASSVTSVTGELFF. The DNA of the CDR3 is TGTGCCAGCAGTGTGACTAGCGTAACCGGGGAGCTGTTTTTT.